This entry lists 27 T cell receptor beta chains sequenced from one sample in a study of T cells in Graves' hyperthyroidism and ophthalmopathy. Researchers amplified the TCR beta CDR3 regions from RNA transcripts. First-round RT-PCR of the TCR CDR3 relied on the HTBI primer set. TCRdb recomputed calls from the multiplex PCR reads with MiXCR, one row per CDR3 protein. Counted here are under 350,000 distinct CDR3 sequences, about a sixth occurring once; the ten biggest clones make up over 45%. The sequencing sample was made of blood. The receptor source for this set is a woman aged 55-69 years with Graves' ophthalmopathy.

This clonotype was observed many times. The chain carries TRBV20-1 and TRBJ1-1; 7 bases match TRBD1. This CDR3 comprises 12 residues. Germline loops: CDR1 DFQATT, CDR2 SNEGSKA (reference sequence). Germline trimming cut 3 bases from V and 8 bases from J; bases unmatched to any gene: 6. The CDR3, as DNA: TGCAGTGCTAGGCAGGGGGTGGGCGAAGCTTTCTTT. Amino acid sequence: CSARQGVGEAFF.

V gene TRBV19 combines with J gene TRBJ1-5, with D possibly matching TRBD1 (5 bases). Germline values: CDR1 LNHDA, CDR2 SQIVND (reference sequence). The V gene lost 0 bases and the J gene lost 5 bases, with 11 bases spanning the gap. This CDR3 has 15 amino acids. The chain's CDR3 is CASSIDRQSYQPQHF. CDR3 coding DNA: TGTGCCAGTAGTATAGATCGACAGAGCTATCAGCCCCAGCATTTT.

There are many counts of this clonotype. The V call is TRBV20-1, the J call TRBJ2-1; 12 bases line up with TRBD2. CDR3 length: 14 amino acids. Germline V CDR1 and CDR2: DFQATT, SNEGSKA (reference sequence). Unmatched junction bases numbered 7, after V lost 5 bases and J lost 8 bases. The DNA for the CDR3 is TGCAGTGCTCCGCTAGCGGGAGGGCCATATGAGCAGTTCTTC. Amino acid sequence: CSAPLAGGPYEQFF.

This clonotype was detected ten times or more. CDR3 nucleotide sequence: TGTGCTAGTGGTTTCAGGACAGCCACTGAAGCTTTCTTT. This sequence encodes CASGFRTATEAFF. The chain is built from TRBV12-5 and TRBJ1-1, with D maybe TRBD1 (6 bases). The V end lost 3 bases, the J end lost 4 bases, and 9 bases lay between the germline ends. This CDR3 contains 13 residues. CDR1 is LGHNT and CDR2 is FRNRAP in the germline V gene. Filled out from reference TRBV12-5 and TRBJ1-1, the complete variable domain reads DARVTQTPRHKVTEMGQEVTMRCQPILGHNTVFWYRQTMMQGLELLAYFRNRAPLDDSGMPKDRFSAEMPDATLATLKIQPSEPRDSAVYFCASGFRTATEAFFGQGTRLTVV.

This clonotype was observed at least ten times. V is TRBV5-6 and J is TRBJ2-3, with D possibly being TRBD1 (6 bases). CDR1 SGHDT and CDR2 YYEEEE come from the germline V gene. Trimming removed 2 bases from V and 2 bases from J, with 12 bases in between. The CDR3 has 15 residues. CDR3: CASSLRTAYTDTQYF. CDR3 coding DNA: TGTGCCAGCAGCTTACGGACAGCTTACACAGATACGCAGTATTTT.

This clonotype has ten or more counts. CDR3 protein: CASSYRGGNSPLHF. The CDR3 DNA follows: TGTGCCAGCAGTTACAGGGGGGGGAATTCACCCCTCCACTTT. The chain couples TRBV6-5 to TRBJ1-6; D is possibly TRBD1 (6 bases). CDR3 size: 14 residues. CDR1 is MNHEY, CDR2 SVGAGI, per germline. V was trimmed by 2 bases and J by 7 bases, leaving 9 bases between them.

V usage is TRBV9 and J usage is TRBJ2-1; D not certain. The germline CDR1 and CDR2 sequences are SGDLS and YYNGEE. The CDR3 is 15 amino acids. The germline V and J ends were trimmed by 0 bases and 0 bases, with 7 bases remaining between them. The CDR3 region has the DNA TGTGCCAGCAGCGTAGTGTGGGGCTCCTACAATGAGCAGTTCTTC. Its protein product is CASSVVWGSYNEQFF.

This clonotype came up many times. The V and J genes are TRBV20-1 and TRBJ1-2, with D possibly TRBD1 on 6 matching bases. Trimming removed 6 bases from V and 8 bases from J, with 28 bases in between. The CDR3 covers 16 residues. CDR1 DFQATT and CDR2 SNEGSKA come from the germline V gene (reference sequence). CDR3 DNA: TGCAGTGCCATGGAGACAGGTTCACCCTGGGGGGAAGGCTACACCTTC. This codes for CSAMETGSPWGEGYTF.

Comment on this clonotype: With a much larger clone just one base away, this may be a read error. The CDR3 here is CASSLTVPPYNGQFF. In DNA, the CDR3 is TGTGCCAGCAGCCTTACAGTTCCTCCCTACAATGGGCAGTTCTTC. The J gene is TRBJ2-1, the V gene TRBV7-2; D is unclear. The CDR3 contains 15 residues. Germline V gives CDR1 SGHTA, CDR2 FQGNSA.

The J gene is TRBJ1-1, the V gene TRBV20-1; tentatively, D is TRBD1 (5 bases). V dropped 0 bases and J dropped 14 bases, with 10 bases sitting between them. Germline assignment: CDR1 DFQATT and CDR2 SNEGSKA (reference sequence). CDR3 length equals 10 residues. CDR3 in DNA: TGCAGTGCTAGAGATCTTTCAGGGTTCTTT. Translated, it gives CSARDLSGFF.

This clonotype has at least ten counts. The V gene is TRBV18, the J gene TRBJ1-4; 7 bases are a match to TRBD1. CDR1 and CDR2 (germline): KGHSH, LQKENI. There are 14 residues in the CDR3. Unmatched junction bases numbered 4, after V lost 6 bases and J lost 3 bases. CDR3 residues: CASSPGQSNEKLFF. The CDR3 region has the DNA TGTGCCAGCTCCCCGGGACAGTCTAATGAAAAACTGTTTTTT.

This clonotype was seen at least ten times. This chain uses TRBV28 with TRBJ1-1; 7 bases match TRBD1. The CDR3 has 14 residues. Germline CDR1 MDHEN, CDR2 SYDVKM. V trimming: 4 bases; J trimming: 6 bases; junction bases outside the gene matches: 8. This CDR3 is CASSYTGTEAEAFF. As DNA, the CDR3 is TGTGCCAGCAGTTACACCGGGACAGAGGCTGAAGCTTTCTTT.

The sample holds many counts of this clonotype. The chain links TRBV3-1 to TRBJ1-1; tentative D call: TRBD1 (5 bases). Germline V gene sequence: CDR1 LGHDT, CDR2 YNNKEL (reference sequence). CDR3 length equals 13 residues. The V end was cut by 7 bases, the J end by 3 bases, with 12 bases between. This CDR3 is CASTWRGYTEAFF. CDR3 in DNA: TGTGCCAGCACTTGGAGGGGTTACACTGAAGCTTTCTTT.

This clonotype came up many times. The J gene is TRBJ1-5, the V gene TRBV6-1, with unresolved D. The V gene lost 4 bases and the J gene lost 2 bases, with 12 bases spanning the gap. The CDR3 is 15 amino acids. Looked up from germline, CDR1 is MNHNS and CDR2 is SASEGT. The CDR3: CASSATWVGNQPQHF. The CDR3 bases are TGTGCCAGCAGTGCGACATGGGTTGGCAATCAGCCCCAGCATTTT.

Here the CDR3 reads CASSLAAALAGETQYF. DNA for the CDR3: TGCGCCAGCAGCTTGGCCGCGGCGCTAGCGGGAGAGACCCAGTACTTC. V gene TRBV5-1 combines with J gene TRBJ2-5, with 8 bases lining up with TRBD2. With 0 bases clipped from V and 4 bases from J, the junction kept 8 bases outside the gene matches. Germline lookup yields CDR1 SGHRS and CDR2 YFSETQ. The CDR3 is made up of 16 amino acids.

CDR3 nucleotides: TGTGCCTGGACCATGGGACCCCCGAGGTACTTC. Its protein is CAWTMGPPRYF. The chain uses TRBV30 and TRBJ2-5; D assignment may be TRBD1 or TRBD2 (5 bases each). V shed 4 bases and J shed 13 bases, with 16 bases lying between them. Germline values: CDR1 GTSNPN, CDR2 SVGIG (reference sequence). The CDR3 is 11 amino acids.

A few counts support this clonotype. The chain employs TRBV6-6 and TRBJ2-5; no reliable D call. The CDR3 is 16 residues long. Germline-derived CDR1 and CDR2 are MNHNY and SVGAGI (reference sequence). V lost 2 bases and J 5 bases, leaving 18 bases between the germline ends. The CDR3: CASSYNPQSPKETQYF. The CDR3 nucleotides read TGTGCCAGCAGTTACAACCCACAAAGCCCGAAGGAGACCCAGTACTTC.

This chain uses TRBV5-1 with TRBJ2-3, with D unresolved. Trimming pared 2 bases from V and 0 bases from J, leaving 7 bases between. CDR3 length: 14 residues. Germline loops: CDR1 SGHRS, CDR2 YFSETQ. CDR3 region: CASSFWASTDTQYF. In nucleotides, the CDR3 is TGCGCCAGCAGCTTTTGGGCCAGCACAGATACGCAGTATTTT. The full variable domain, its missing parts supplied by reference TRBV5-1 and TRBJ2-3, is KAGVTQTPRYLIKTRGQQVTLSCSPISGHRSVSWYQQTPGQGLQFLFEYFSETQRNKGNFPGRFSGRQFSNSRSEMNVSTLELGDSALYLCASSFWASTDTQYFGPGTRLTVL.

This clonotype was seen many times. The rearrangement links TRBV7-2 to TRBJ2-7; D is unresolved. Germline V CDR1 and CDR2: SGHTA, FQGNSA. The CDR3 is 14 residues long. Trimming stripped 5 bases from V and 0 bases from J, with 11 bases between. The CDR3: CASSIGRSSYEQYF. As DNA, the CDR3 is TGTGCCAGCAGCATCGGCAGGAGCTCCTACGAGCAGTACTTC.

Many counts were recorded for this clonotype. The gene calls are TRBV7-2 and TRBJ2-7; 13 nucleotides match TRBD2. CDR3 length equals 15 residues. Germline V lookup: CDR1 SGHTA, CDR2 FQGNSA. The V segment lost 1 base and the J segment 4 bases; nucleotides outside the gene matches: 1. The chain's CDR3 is CASSLVLAGGYEQYF. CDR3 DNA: TGTGCCAGCAGCTTAGTACTAGCGGGAGGGTACGAGCAGTACTTC.

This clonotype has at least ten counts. CDR3 residues: CASSTDRGGGYTF. DNA for the CDR3: TGTGCCAGCAGCACCGACAGGGGAGGCGGCTACACCTTC. This rearrangement joins TRBV5-5 to TRBJ1-2, with 8 nucleotides matching TRBD1. CDR3 length: 13 amino acids. CDR1 SGHKS and CDR2 YYEKEE come from the germline V gene (reference sequence). J lost 8 bases, V lost 4 bases, and 7 bases had no gene match.

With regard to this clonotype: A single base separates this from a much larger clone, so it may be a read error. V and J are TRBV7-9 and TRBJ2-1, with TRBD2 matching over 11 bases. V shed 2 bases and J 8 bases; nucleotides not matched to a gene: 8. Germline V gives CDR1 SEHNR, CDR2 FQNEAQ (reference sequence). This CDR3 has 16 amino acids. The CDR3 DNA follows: TGTGCCAGCAGCTTACAACTAGCGGGGGTGCCTTATGAGCAGTTCTTC. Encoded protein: CASSLQLAGVPYEQFF.

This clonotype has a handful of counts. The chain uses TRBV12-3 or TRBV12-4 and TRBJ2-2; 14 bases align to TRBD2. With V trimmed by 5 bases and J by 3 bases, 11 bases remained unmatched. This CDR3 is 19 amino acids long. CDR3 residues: CASSPPGLAGEYYTGELFF. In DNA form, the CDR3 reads TGTGCCAGCAGTCCGCCGGGACTAGCGGGAGAGTATTACACCGGGGAGCTGTTTTTT.

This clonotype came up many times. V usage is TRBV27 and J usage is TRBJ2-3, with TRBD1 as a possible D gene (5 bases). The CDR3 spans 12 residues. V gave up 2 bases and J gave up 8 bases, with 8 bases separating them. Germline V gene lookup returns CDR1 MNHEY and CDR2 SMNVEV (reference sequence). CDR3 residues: CASSLKRGTQYF. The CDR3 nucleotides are TGTGCCAGCAGTTTAAAAAGGGGTACGCAGTATTTT.

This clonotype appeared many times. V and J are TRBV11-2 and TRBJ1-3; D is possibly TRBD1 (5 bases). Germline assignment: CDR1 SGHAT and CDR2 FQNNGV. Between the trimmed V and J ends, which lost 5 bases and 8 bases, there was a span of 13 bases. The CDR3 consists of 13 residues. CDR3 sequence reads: CASSRGWGDTIYF. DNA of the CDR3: TGTGCCAGCAGCCGCGGTTGGGGGGACACCATATATTTT.

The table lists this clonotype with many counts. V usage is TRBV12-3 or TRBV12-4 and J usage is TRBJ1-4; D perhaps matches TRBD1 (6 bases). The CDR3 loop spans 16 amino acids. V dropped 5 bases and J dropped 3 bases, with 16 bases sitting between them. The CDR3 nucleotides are TGTGCCAGCAGTCCTAATACAGGGAGTCCTAATGAAAAACTGTTTTTT. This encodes CASSPNTGSPNEKLFF.

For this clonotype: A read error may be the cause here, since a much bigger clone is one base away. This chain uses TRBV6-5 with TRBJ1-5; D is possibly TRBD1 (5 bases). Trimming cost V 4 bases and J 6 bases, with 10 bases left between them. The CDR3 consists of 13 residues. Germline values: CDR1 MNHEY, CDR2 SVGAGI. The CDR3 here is CASSLNGAQPQHF. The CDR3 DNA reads TGTGCCAGCAGTTTGAACGGGGCTCAGCCCCAGCATTTT.